This TCR beta chain comes out of a study of tumor and adjacent non-tumor tissue in lung cancer. Study observations and caveats: Tumor TCR diversity, when higher, was linked to shorter survival.

No cell sorting was done before RNA was extracted from the tissue. Donors were chemotherapy-naive, newly diagnosed lung cancer surgical patients in China, August–late 2014. Three rounds of nested PCR, following a modified ARM-PCR protocol, produced the TCRbeta library. MiXCR, applied by TCRdb to the multiplex PCR reads, yields one record per CDR3 protein. The sample lists tens of thousands of distinct CDR3 sequences; 60% to 85% were seen once. Points on this clonotype: Its target is not known.

The germline gives CDR1 SGHVS, CDR2 FQNEAQ. There are 14 residues in the CDR3. V gave up 7 bases and J gave up 5 bases; unmatched junction bases: 11. Sequencing was performed on lung tumor tissue. The receptor's source is a woman in her fifties or sixties with non-small cell lung cancer. This rearrangement joins TRBV7-8 to TRBJ2-7; TRBD2 aligns across 7 bases. The CDR3 here is CASTKLASVHEQYF. The CDR3 DNA reads as TGTGCCAGCACCAAACTAGCGTCGGTCCACGAGCAGTACTTC.